This note documents a single T cell receptor (beta chain) sequence. These data come from a study of shared T cell receptors in the human thymus. This CDR3 spans 13 amino acids. V lost 5 bases and J 1 base, leaving 8 bases between the germline ends. From germline, CDR1 is LNHDA and CDR2 SQIVND (reference sequence). Clones were sequenced by immunoSEQ multiplex PCR, and TCRdb holds only the in-frame ones, with some missing. The table shows hundreds of thousands of clones, with roughly 90% occurring only once. This same sample was also part of a study on human thymus T cells. This second study says: The people who donated were healthy Finnish babies having corrective surgery for congenital heart defects. Corrective heart surgery yielded the resections from which the thymus tissue came. Repertoires sampled from thymus and blood appeared biased in V and J gene usage. A high degree of thymic repertoire overlap among unrelated individuals was reported in related research.

This chain joins TRBV19 and TRBJ2-5; D remains ambiguous. Sequencing was carried out using thymocytes. The sequence came from a boy under three years old with a congenital heart defect. The CDR3 region has the DNA TGTGCCAGTAGTCAGGCCCTCCAAGAGACCCAGTACTTC. It codes for CASSQALQETQYF.